The rows below give T cell receptor beta chains drawn from one sample of a study of human T cells and chemical hapten exposure. MiXCR, run by TCRdb on the RACE reads, gives a single entry per CDR3 protein. Of 80,000 to 95,000 distinct CDR3 sequences listed, 11% are singletons. This specimen consisted of whole blood, obtained in connection with sensitization to the hapten diphenylcyclopropenone (DPC). The receptors come from a man aged 40-49 years with alopecia areata. Some clones in this sample may be carry-over from other donors' samples. CDR3s include the opening cysteine and the closing phenylalanine or tryptophan. The D gene is left open where the match is weak. The size entry is marked missing in some rows and otherwise reads once, few, many or a size class.

v_call	d_call	clone_size	j_call	cdr3_nt	cdr3_aa
TRBV18	TRBD2	.	TRBJ2-2	TGTGCCAGCTCACCACCCTGGAGCGGGGCCACCGGGGAGCTGTTTTTT	CASSPPWSGATGELFF
TRBV28	TRBD1	.	TRBJ1-1	TGTGCCAGCAGTTTAGTTCAGGGGGGGACTAACACTGAAGCTTTCTTT	CASSLVQGGTNTEAFF
TRBV27	.	few	TRBJ2-3	TGTGCCAGCAGTCCGTCTAGCGCTAGCACAGATACGCAGTATTTT	CASSPSSASTDTQYF
TRBV20-1	.	many	TRBJ1-1	TGCAGTGCCGAGAACATGAACACTGAAGCTTTCTTT	CSAENMNTEAFF
TRBV4-1	.	few	TRBJ2-3	TGCGCCAGCAGCCAAGAATCCGGTATTGCGCAGTATTTT	CASSQESGIAQYF
TRBV5-1	TRBD2	few	TRBJ2-5	TGCGCCAGCATGTTAGCGGGAGAGAACGGAGAGACCCAGTACTTC	CASMLAGENGETQYF
TRBV6-5	.	.	TRBJ2-2	TGTGCCACCGGGATGTATGGCGGTAGACTGACCGGGGAGCTGTTTTTT	CATGMYGGRLTGELFF
TRBV7-9	.	.	TRBJ2-7	TGTGCCAGCAGCCACACAGAAACCTACGAGCAGTACTTC	CASSHTETYEQYF
TRBV6-2/TRBV6-3	TRBD2	many	TRBJ2-1	TGTGCCAGCAGTTACGCGGGGAGCGGGGGTAATGAGCAGTTCTTC	CASSYAGSGGNEQFF
TRBV7-2	TRBD2	.	TRBJ2-1	TGTGCCAGCAGCCCACCGGGGGGGCAGGGGTACAATGAGCAGTTCTTC	CASSPPGGQGYNEQFF
TRBV6-5	.	few	TRBJ1-1	TGTGCCAGCAGTAAAGACCAGGGAGTATGGAGAGCTTTCTTT	CASSKDQGVWRAFF
TRBV29-1	.	many	TRBJ2-3	TGCAGCGCTAGGACAGGCACAGATACGCAGTATTTT	CSARTGTDTQYF
TRBV9	.	.	TRBJ2-3	TGTGCCAGCAGCGTAGCCCAGGGAACAGATACGCAGTATTTT	CASSVAQGTDTQYF
TRBV10-2	TRBD2	.	TRBJ2-7	TGCGCCAGCAGTGTACTAGCGGGCAGCTCCTACGAGCAGTACTTC	CASSVLAGSSYEQYF
TRBV7-2	.	few	TRBJ2-2	TGTGCCAGCAGCGCCGGACAGATTATGACCGGGGAGCTGTTTTTT	CASSAGQIMTGELFF
TRBV6-2/TRBV6-3	.	many	TRBJ1-4	TGTGCCAGCAACACCAGGGATGAGACTAATGAAAAACTGTTTTTT	CASNTRDETNEKLFF
TRBV27	TRBD1	many	TRBJ1-5	TGTGCCAGCAGTTTACGGCTGGGAAGGGGCCAGGGGGTTGATCAGCCCCAGCATTTT	CASSLRLGRGQGVDQPQHF
TRBV9	.	few	TRBJ2-5	TGTGCCAGCAGCGCTTCCTTTACAGGGACCCAAGAGACCCAGTACTTC	CASSASFTGTQETQYF
TRBV3-1	TRBD1	few	TRBJ2-7	TGTGCCAGCAGCCAACCCGGGACAGGGACCGAGCAGTACTTC	CASSQPGTGTEQYF
TRBV29-1	.	.	TRBJ2-5	TGCAGCGTTGGGGCAGGCTCTTTTCAAGAGACCCAGTACTTC	CSVGAGSFQETQYF
TRBV28	.	.	TRBJ2-7	TGTGCCAGCCGGGGACCGGTCCTAGACGAGCAGTACTTC	CASRGPVLDEQYF
TRBV29-1	TRBD1	.	TRBJ2-3	TGCAGCGTTGAAGGGGACAGGCTAACACGCTTCACAGATACGCAGTATTTT	CSVEGDRLTRFTDTQYF
TRBV29-1	.	few	TRBJ2-1	TGCAGCGTTGGCAGCGTTTACAATGAGCAGTTCTTC	CSVGSVYNEQFF
TRBV12-3/TRBV12-4	.	many	TRBJ1-5	TGTGCCAGCAGTTATTCGGGCCGAAAGGGCAATCAGCCCCAGCATTTT	CASSYSGRKGNQPQHF
TRBV7-9	TRBD1	few	TRBJ2-6	TGTGCCAGCAGCTCAGGACAGGGGTCCCCTGGGGCCAACGTCCTGACTTTC	CASSSGQGSPGANVLTF
TRBV20-1	.	few	TRBJ1-2	TGCAGTGCTGCGGATACGGGACATTTCAACTATGGCTACACCTTC	CSAADTGHFNYGYTF
TRBV12-3/TRBV12-4	.	.	TRBJ1-5	TGTGCCAGCAGTTTTGGGCAGGGTTATCAGCCCCAGCATTTT	CASSFGQGYQPQHF
TRBV7-9	.	many	TRBJ1-6	TGTGCCAGCAGCTTTGGGCAGGGGACTTCACCCCTCCACTTT	CASSFGQGTSPLHF
TRBV30	.	.	TRBJ1-3	TGTGCCTGGAGTGTCCTCGCGTCTGGAAACACCATATATTTT	CAWSVLASGNTIYF
TRBV5-1	TRBD2	.	TRBJ2-5	TGCGCCAGCAGCGCCTGGATGTCTGGACTAGCGGGGTCCGGGGAGACCCAGTACTTC	CASSAWMSGLAGSGETQYF
TRBV5-1	TRBD2	.	TRBJ2-1	TGCGCCAGCAGCTCGTGGTCTAGCGGGAGGCCTGCAAAAGTCAATGAGCAGTTCTTC	CASSSWSSGRPAKVNEQFF
TRBV9	.	few	TRBJ2-1	TGTGCCAGCAGCCCATGGACGGGGTACAATGAGCAGTTCTTC	CASSPWTGYNEQFF
TRBV7-8	.	few	TRBJ2-1	TGTGCCAGCAGCTTAGCGGAGAGGAATGAGCAGTTCTTC	CASSLAERNEQFF
TRBV24-1	TRBD2	.	TRBJ2-3	TGTGCCACCAGTGATGCCATGGTTACTAGCGGGATGGATACGCAGTATTTT	CATSDAMVTSGMDTQYF
TRBV6-5	TRBD1	medium-sized	TRBJ1-1	TGTGCCAGCAGTCCCGGGACAGGGGGACGCACTGAAGCTTTCTTT	CASSPGTGGRTEAFF
TRBV4-2	TRBD2	.	TRBJ2-1	TGTGCCAGCAGCCAAGCCTCGGGGGGGGGAGTGACCAATGAGCAGTTCTTC	CASSQASGGGVTNEQFF
TRBV7-9	.	.	TRBJ1-1	TGTGCCAGCAGCCTTACCATTGAGATGCACACTGAAGCTTTCTTT	CASSLTIEMHTEAFF
TRBV7-9	TRBD1	few	TRBJ1-1	TGTGCCAGCAGCATACAGGGGGGCACTGAAGCTTTCTTT	CASSIQGGTEAFF
TRBV3-1	.	few	TRBJ2-2	TGTGCCAGCAGCCAAGATAGGGTCACCGGGGAGCTGTTTTTT	CASSQDRVTGELFF
TRBV20-1	TRBD2	many	TRBJ2-4	TGCAGTGCTAGCGGCGGGAGGGGCAAAAACATTCAGTACTTC	CSASGGRGKNIQYF
TRBV7-2	.	.	TRBJ2-2	TGTGCCAGCAGCTTAGTGGTCAAGAACACCGGGGAGCTGTTTTTT	CASSLVVKNTGELFF
TRBV5-1	.	.	TRBJ2-3	TGCGCCAGCAGCTCCGGGACGAGGACGGATACGCAGTATTTT	CASSSGTRTDTQYF